This T cell receptor (beta chain) was sequenced in a study of blood T cell repertoires in COVID-19 (dated by TCRdb to the early 2020s). In terms of the full investigation: Samples from collaborators originated in the United States, Italy and Spain and spanned both the acute and convalescent phases of COVID-19. The samples were drawn from the first 160 participants of the ongoing ImmuneRACE study and from more than 1,000 subjects provided by 6 global collaborators. Sample metadata almost always included a de-identified subject ID, COVID-19 status, age in years and sex. Deeply sampled blood TCRbeta repertoires from subjects exposed to, actively infected with, or recovered from COVID-19 were included in the dataset. Where available, HLA class I and class II types were obtained from metadata supplied by the sample provider rather than from assay-based typing. The repertoires were released in a freely available public database meant as a resource for research on the immune response to SARS-CoV-2. The material from the prospective study consisted of cDNA or gDNA derived from T cells, B-cell-depleted T cells, or PBMCs. General findings and caveats noted by the study authors: How much clinical and demographic metadata was included differed by source and by participant, and the metadata was provided uncurated.

On this clone itself: Its target antigen remains unknown. It has no much larger one-base neighbor in the sample; base qualities were not kept.

TCRbeta CDR3 regions were amplified from genomic DNA using the immunoSEQ Assay, a bias-controlled multiplex PCR. The original methods were these. The number of nucleated cells in each sample was estimated by amplification of reference gene primers within the assay. To quantify the absolute abundance of each unique TCRbeta CDR3 rearrangement, sequence reads were collapsed and filtered. For each sample, productive Simpson clonality was calculated as the square root of Simpson's diversity index across productive rearrangements. The source is immuneACCESS, and TCRdb retained only in-frame sequences with V and J called. Part of the clones is not carried over; for the studies checked, unresolved V genes explain less than half of this, and the remainder is unexplained. The DNA gave D and trimming, while V, J and clone size come from that table. This sample is represented by almost 400,000 clones; around 89% of them were singletons. The ten top clones hold over 0.9% of the sample.

In the prospective study, participants were about 18 to 95 years old, resided in about two dozen geographic areas of the United States, and were enrolled through a virtual design. In the prospective study, cohorts were assigned on the basis of participant-reported clinical history obtained from a screening survey and a study questionnaire. In the prospective study, whole blood, serum and a nasopharyngeal or oropharyngeal swab were collected from each participant by mobile phlebotomists. Prospective study participants could optionally give additional blood draws and questionnaires over a 2-month period. Before DNA extraction, prospective study blood samples were shipped either frozen or at room temperature. The CDR1 and CDR2 encoded by the germline V gene (reference sequence) are SGHNT and YYREEE. The CDR3 has 14 amino acids, counting the end cysteine and phenylalanine. Only the CDR3 portion is preserved as DNA: 42 bases, with reading frame beginning at the first base. V loses 3 bases, J loses 10 bases, and the germline ends lie 17 bases apart.

The TCR comes from a woman aged 30 to 39 with acute COVID-19. The source material was PBMCs or T cells enriched from blood (not recorded which). The chain uses TRBV5-4 and TRBJ2-1; TRBD1 might be the D gene, on 6 matching bases. The CDR3 reads as follows: CASSWPGSQGEQFF. The DNA reads TGTGCCAGCAGCTGGCCGGGGTCCCAGGGGGAGCAGTTCTTC.